What follows describes a single TCR beta chain. At one end, the junction sequence differs from germline, possibly due to a read error. Sequencing of TCR beta covered CD8+ and CD4+ T cells obtained from blood. CD8+ and CD4+ T cells were negatively isolated; TEMRA cells were FACS-enriched. This record belongs to a study of CD8 T cells in Susac syndrome. An amount of RNA that ranged from about 0.45 to 1 ug was reverse transcribed with random hexamers. The CDR3 of TCR beta was amplified by immunoSEQ multiplex PCR across 54 Vbeta and 13 Jbeta. TCRdb re-called the immunoSEQ multiplex PCR reads with MiXCR, one entry per CDR3 protein. This sample has around 130,000 distinct CDR3 sequences; approximately 96% occur once, and the top ten carry approximately 0.11%. The TCR comes from a human donor with multiple sclerosis. The sequenced sample consisted of CD4+ T cells from PBMCs.

The DNA of the CDR3 is TGTGCCAGCAGTTGGGGACAGGGTAGGAATTCACCCCTCCATTTT. As protein: CASSWGQGRNSPLHF. This chain connects TRBV12-3 or TRBV12-4 to TRBJ1-6; 9 bases are a match to TRBD1. This CDR3 spans 15 amino acids.